The sample holds a few counts of the clone carrying this T cell receptor beta chain. It was with a sample-barcoded 5' primer and a J-beta primer mix that a second PCR of about 7 to 12 cycles was run. Every sample returned 2.5 million or more CDR3-containing paired-end reads. Using its own MiXCR run on the 5' RACE reads, TCRdb lists one record per CDR3 protein. The sample consists of about 1.6 million distinct CDR3 sequences, roughly a third of them appearing once. V shed 3 bases and J 7 bases; nucleotides not matched to a gene: 5. CDR3 size: 14 residues. Germline CDR1 and CDR2: SQVTM and ANQGSEA. This record comes from a study of blood T cells in healthy people across ages.

The chain is built from TRBV29-1 and TRBJ2-1, with TRBD1 matching 11 bases. The receptor's source is a woman aged 25 to 39 in good health. Specimen: blood. CDR3 region: CSVDGQGARNEQFF. DNA of the CDR3: TGCAGCGTTGACGGACAGGGGGCTAGAAATGAGCAGTTCTTC.